These T cell receptor beta chains were read from a single sample in a study of blood T cell repertoires in COVID-19. Clones were read by immunoSEQ multiplex PCR, and TCRdb kept only the in-frame ones, dropping some. The data show 120,000 to 150,000 clones, about 77% seen once. Sequences were obtained from peripheral blood. The source is a man aged 60-69 years with acute or convalescent COVID-19. The CDR3 runs from the conserved cysteine through the conserved F or W. A D gene is named only where the DNA matches it firmly. Only part of the rows carry a size: once, few, many, or a class if the clone is expanded.

TRBJ1-2 | TRBV6-5 | TRBD1 | once | CASSYFGQGPNYGYTF | TGTGCCAGCAGTTACTTCGGACAGGGACCGAACTATGGCTACACCTTC
TRBJ2-3 | TRBV10-1 | TRBD2 | few | CASSESLAGASFSSTDTQYF | TGCGCCAGCAGTGAGTCACTAGCGGGAGCTTCTTTTTCTAGCACAGATACGCAGTATTTT
TRBJ2-1 | TRBV6-5 | TRBD2 | few | CASSYLAGLAGNEQFF | TGTGCCAGCAGTTACTTAGCTGGACTAGCGGGAAATGAGCAGTTCTTC
TRBJ2-1 | TRBV18 | - | few | CASSRTQGYNEQFF | TGTGCCAGCTCACGGACTCAGGGGTACAATGAGCAGTTCTTC
TRBJ2-1 | TRBV2 | - | - | CASRSEEDEQFF | TGTGCCAGCAGGTCCGAGGAAGATGAGCAGTTCTTC
TRBJ2-1 | TRBV27 | - | - | CASRPRDSSYNEQFF | TGTGCCAGCAGACCCCGGGACTCCTCCTACAATGAGCAGTTCTTC
TRBJ1-1 | TRBV6-5 | - | - | CASSYSAEGLVTEAFF | TGTGCCAGCAGTTACTCGGCGGAGGGCCTGGTCACTGAAGCTTTCTTT
TRBJ2-5 | TRBV11-1 | TRBD1 | - | CASSQGTEETQYF | TGTGCCAGCAGCCAGGGGACAGAAGAGACCCAGTACTTC
TRBJ2-3 | TRBV7-9 | - | - | CASSPRAGERRDTQYF | TGTGCCAGCAGCCCCCGGGCAGGGGAGAGAAGAGATACGCAGTATTTT
TRBJ2-5 | TRBV6-1 | TRBD1 | many | CASSEATGGFLQETQYF | TGTGCCAGCAGTGAAGCTACAGGGGGCTTTCTCCAAGAGACCCAGTACTTC
TRBJ2-7 | TRBV2 | TRBD2 | - | CASRDPSGTSYEQYF | TGTGCCAGCAGGGACCCTAGCGGAACTTCCTACGAGCAGTACTTC
TRBJ2-1 | TRBV19 | - | - | CASFSRRGAYNEQFF | TGTGCCAGTTTTTCTCGAAGGGGCGCCTACAATGAGCAGTTCTTC
TRBJ2-3 | TRBV5-4 | TRBD2 | - | CASSRLGGEADTQYF | TGTGCCAGCAGCCGACTGGGGGGGGAGGCAGATACGCAGTATTTT
TRBJ2-5 | TRBV6-5 | TRBD1 | - | CASRQGTEKYF | TGTGCCAGCAGACAAGGGACAGAAAAGTACTTC
TRBJ1-1 | TRBV2 | - | - | CASSSPSAVNTEAFF | TGTGCCAGCAGTTCTCCTTCTGCGGTGAACACTGAAGCTTTCTTT
TRBJ2-1 | TRBV29-1 | - | - | CSVEDWASANNEQFF | TGCAGCGTTGAAGATTGGGCTAGCGCGAACAATGAGCAGTTCTTC